Presented here are 31 T cell receptor beta chains from one specimen sequenced in a study of cytomegalovirus exposure and HLA in healthy donors. Both 60 Vbeta primers and 13 Jbeta primers went into the PCR. Clones were read by immunoSEQ multiplex PCR, and TCRdb kept only the in-frame ones, dropping some. The data show some 120,000 clones, with about two thirds seen just once and less than 4.5% held by the top ten. Input material: PBMCs. The origin of the receptors is a man aged 25 to 45 in good health and CMV-seronegative.

As regards this clone: Likely a read error: the CDR3 ends without its conserved phenylalanine or tryptophan. It is unclear where the CDR3 begins or ends on the DNA, so no DNA is shown, and the CDR3 is as TCRdb lists it. The chain employs TRBV4-1 and TRBJ2-3; the table's TRBD1 call for D was not verified on the DNA. CDR1 and CDR2 from the germline V gene are MGHRA and YSYEKL. From its first to its last residue, the CDR3 has 13 amino acids. The CDR3 region is CASSQDMSVNPSI.

V and J are TRBV30 and TRBJ1-6; a weak D match, TRBD1 (5 bases). The CDR3 sequence is 15 residues long. From germline, CDR1 is GTSNPN and CDR2 SVGIG (reference sequence). CDR3 sequence (DNA): TGTGCATATAGAACGGGCAGGGTAGGAAATTCACCCCTCCACTTT. It yields the protein CAYRTGRVGNSPLHF.

This clone has a single count. V usage is TRBV4-2 and J usage is TRBJ1-3; the D gene is possibly TRBD1 (5 bases). There are 19 residues in the CDR3. Trimming stripped 0 bases from V and 1 base from J, with 19 bases between. Germline V CDR1 and CDR2: LGHNA, YNFKEQ. The CDR3 nucleotides are TGTGCCAGCAGCCAAGATCAACCTGGCAGGGAAGGATCTGGAAACACCATATATTTT. Translation: CASSQDQPGREGSGNTIYF.

The chain has TRBV5-4 and TRBJ2-3; no definite D call. Germline CDR1 SGHNT, CDR2 YYREEE (reference sequence). Trimming stripped 0 bases from V and 6 bases from J, with 11 bases between. The CDR3 extends over 14 amino acids. The CDR3 region is CASSLALSSDTQYF. CDR3 sequence (DNA): TGTGCCAGCAGCTTGGCCCTATCTTCGGATACGCAGTATTTT.

This chain connects TRBV11-2 to TRBJ1-2, with 7 bases identical to TRBD1. Per germline, CDR1 SGHAT and CDR2 FQNNGV. This CDR3 region has 13 residues. Germline trimming cut 2 bases from V and 4 bases from J; bases unmatched to any gene: 1. The CDR3 bases are TGTGCCAGCAGCTTATCAGGGGGCTATGGCTACACCTTC. It yields the protein CASSLSGGYGYTF.

The chain joins TRBV4-2 to TRBJ1-2; 7 nucleotides align to TRBD1. With 1 base clipped from V and 0 bases from J, the junction kept 5 bases outside the gene matches. Per the germline V gene, CDR1 is LGHNA and CDR2 is YNFKEQ. CDR3 length: 16 amino acids. This CDR3 is CASSQADRASNYGYTF. CDR3 nucleotide sequence: TGTGCCAGCAGCCAAGCCGACAGGGCCTCTAACTATGGCTACACCTTC.

This chain uses TRBV11-2 with TRBJ2-1; 9 nucleotides align to TRBD1. The CDR3 consists of 16 residues. Trimming took 5 bases from V and 9 from J; bases not matched to a gene: 14. In germline, CDR1 is SGHAT, CDR2 FQNNGV. The DNA for the CDR3 is TGTGCCAGCAGCCATACACCGGGACAGGGACGGTCTGAGCAGTTCTTC. Translated: CASSHTPGQGRSEQFF.

The chain recombines TRBV9 with TRBJ2-2; TRBD1 aligns across 8 bases. This CDR3 contains 15 residues. Germline assignment: CDR1 SGDLS and CDR2 YYNGEE. J gave up 6 bases and V 4 bases, and 8 bases lay outside the gene matches. CDR3 loop: CASSPRTGMPGELFF. The DNA for the CDR3 is TGTGCCAGCAGCCCGCGGACAGGGATGCCCGGGGAGCTGTTTTTT.

The chain carries TRBV9 and TRBJ1-1; 7 bases agree with TRBD1. The germline V gene has CDR1 SGDLS and CDR2 YYNGEE. V trimming: 4 bases; J trimming: 4 bases; junction bases outside the gene matches: 10. This CDR3 comprises 15 residues. The CDR3 DNA reads TGTGCCAGCAGCAGGTCCGACAGGGCAATCACTGAAGCTTTCTTT. It codes for CASSRSDRAITEAFF.

The chain joins TRBV28 to TRBJ2-2; TRBD2 aligns across 8 bases. The CDR3 extends over 18 amino acids. CDR1 is MDHEN and CDR2 is SYDVKM in the germline V gene. After removal of 3 bases from V and 4 bases from J, the junction contained 13 bases not matched to a gene. The CDR3 here is CASSLTGGVYIGTGELFF. The DNA of the CDR3 is TGTGCCAGCAGTTTGACCGGGGGGGTCTATATAGGCACCGGGGAGCTGTTTTTT. The full variable domain, completed using reference TRBV28 and TRBJ2-2, is DVKVTQSSRYLVKRTGEKVFLECVQDMDHENMFWYRQDPGLGLRLIYFSYDVKMKEKGDIPEGYSVSREKKERFSLILESASTNQTSMYLCASSLTGGVYIGTGELFFGEGSRLTVL.

This chain connects TRBV6-5 to TRBJ2-1; 8 bases match TRBD1. The germline gives CDR1 MNHEY, CDR2 SVGAGI. The J segment lost 4 bases and the V segment lost 4 bases, leaving 3 bases of the junction unmatched. This CDR3 has 14 residues. The CDR3 here is CASSFNRGYNEQFF. In DNA, the CDR3 is TGTGCCAGCAGTTTCAACAGGGGGTACAATGAGCAGTTCTTC.

This rearrangement joins TRBV28 to TRBJ2-1; the D gene is possibly TRBD2 (5 bases). The germline V and J ends were trimmed by 6 bases and 7 bases, with 10 bases remaining between them. CDR3 length equals 12 residues. Germline loops: CDR1 MDHEN, CDR2 SYDVKM. The CDR3 nucleotides are TGTGCCAGCAGCCTACTAGTAAATGAGCAGTTCTTC. Its translation: CASSLLVNEQFF.

The chain couples TRBV4-2 to TRBJ2-1; TRBD2 agrees at 12 bases. The V segment lost 2 bases and the J segment 0 bases; nucleotides outside the gene matches: 11. The V gene's germline CDR1 is LGHNA and CDR2 YNFKEQ. The CDR3 covers 20 residues. The DNA of the CDR3 is TGTGCCAGCAGCCAAAAACTAGCGGGGGGACTTAAGAGCTCCTACAATGAGCAGTTCTTC. This codes for CASSQKLAGGLKSSYNEQFF.

The chain joins TRBV30 to TRBJ1-1; 9 positions match TRBD1. Germline loops: CDR1 GTSNPN, CDR2 SVGIG (reference sequence). The CDR3 has 14 amino acids. Trimming at V came to 7 bases and at J to 7 bases, leaving 13 bases not matched to a gene. CDR3 loop: CASFPGTGKNEAFF. CDR3 DNA: TGTGCCTCATTCCCGGGGACAGGGAAAAATGAAGCTTTCTTT.

This clone has only a few counts. J is TRBJ2-5 and V is TRBV30; perhaps TRBD1 as D (6 bases). V was clipped by 5 bases and J by 3 bases, with 10 bases between them. The CDR3 length is 12 residues. Germline V gives CDR1 GTSNPN, CDR2 SVGIG (reference sequence). The CDR3 DNA follows: TGTGCCTGGGGACAGAAAAAAGAGACCCAGTACTTC. Translation: CAWGQKKETQYF. Together with reference TRBV30 and TRBJ2-5, the CDR3 gives the full variable domain: SQTIHQWPATLVQPVGSPLSLECTVEGTSNPNLYWYRQAAGRGLQLLFYSVGIGQISSEVPQNLSASRPQDRQFILSSKKLLLSDSGFYLCAWGQKKETQYFGPGTRLLVL.

The chain recombines TRBV21-1 with TRBJ2-1; the D call TRBD1 from the table was never checked on the DNA. TRBV21-1 is described as a pseudogene. CDR3 size: 21 residues. The CDR3 spells CASSKAYWSGQGRIVYNEQFF. DNA of the CDR3: TGTGCCAGCAGCAAAGCGTATTGGTCGGGACAGGGGCGAATTGTCTACAATGAGCAGTTCTTC.

This chain connects TRBV15 to TRBJ1-2, with 8 positions matching TRBD1. This CDR3 spans 15 amino acids. V lost 0 bases and J lost 8; bases outside the gene matches: 8. Germline CDR1 LNHNV, CDR2 YYDKDF (reference sequence). CDR3 protein: CATSRDQGAGWGYTF. Here the CDR3 DNA reads TGTGCCACCAGCAGAGATCAGGGGGCAGGGTGGGGCTACACCTTC.

This chain joins TRBV4-1 and TRBJ2-7, with D possibly TRBD2 on 5 matching bases. The germline CDR1 and CDR2 sequences are MGHRA and YSYEKL. The V gene lost 0 bases and the J gene lost 1 base, with 10 bases spanning the gap. This CDR3 spans 15 amino acids. In DNA form, the CDR3 reads TGCGCCAGCAGCCAAGATCGTGGAGGATCCTACGAGCAGTACTTC. This codes for CASSQDRGGSYEQYF.

The rearrangement uses TRBV5-4 and TRBJ2-1, with 9 bases lining up with TRBD1. Germline trimming cut 3 bases from V and 3 bases from J; bases unmatched to any gene: 4. CDR3 length: 15 residues. The V gene's germline CDR1 is SGHNT and CDR2 YYREEE (reference sequence). The CDR3 reads CASSSGDRDYNEQFF. In DNA form, the CDR3 reads TGTGCCAGCAGCTCCGGGGACAGGGACTACAATGAGCAGTTCTTC.

The genes are TRBV7-9 and TRBJ1-2; the D is unclear. The CDR3 has 15 residues. Germline lookup yields CDR1 SEHNR and CDR2 FQNEAQ (reference sequence). With 3 bases removed from V and 1 base from J, the gap between germline ends came to 12 bases. The CDR3 reads CASSLSTVFNYGYTF. The CDR3 DNA reads as TGTGCCAGCAGCTTGAGTACAGTATTTAACTATGGCTACACCTTC.

The chain combines TRBV27 with TRBJ1-6; D remains ambiguous. CDR1 and CDR2 from the germline V gene are MNHEY and SMNVEV (reference sequence). Trimming left V 5 bases short and J 0 bases short, with 8 bases between. There are 15 residues in the CDR3. The CDR3 DNA sequence: TGTGCCAGCAGTATATACAGCTCCTATAATTCACCCCTCCACTTT. The encoded protein is CASSIYSSYNSPLHF.

The V call is TRBV7-2, the J call TRBJ2-7; D is unclear. In germline, CDR1 is SGHTA, CDR2 FQGNSA. V was trimmed by 3 bases and J by 3 bases, leaving 12 bases between them. The CDR3 contains 14 residues. The CDR3 here is CASSLEIADYEQYF. CDR3 in DNA: TGTGCCAGCAGCTTGGAGATCGCAGACTACGAGCAGTACTTC.

The chain recombines TRBV4-3 with TRBJ2-7, with a tentative D call TRBD2 (5 bases). The CDR3 is 15 amino acids. CDR1 LGHNA and CDR2 YSLEER come from the germline V gene. Trimming cost V 5 bases and J 4 bases, with 18 bases left between them. The CDR3 bases are TGCGCCAGCAGCTTGCGGGCACAGAGCGTGTACGAGCAGTACTTC. Translation gives CASSLRAQSVYEQYF.

The genes are TRBV2 and TRBJ1-3; TRBD1 is a possible D gene (6 bases). The CDR3 runs to 16 residues. Germline-derived CDR1 and CDR2 are SNHLY and FYNNEI. Trimming shortened V by 6 bases and J by 1 base, and 16 bases separated the two germline ends. As DNA, the CDR3 is TGTGCCAGCAGCTTTAGGGCAGGGGCTTCTGGAAACACCATATATTTT. This translates into CASSFRAGASGNTIYF.

This chain links TRBV2 with TRBJ1-1; 7 nucleotides match TRBD1. The ends lost 11 bases at V and 10 bases at J; junction bases unmatched: 19. The germline V gene encodes CDR1 SNHLY and CDR2 FYNNEI. The CDR3 is 14 residues long. CDR3 in amino acids: CARRDSDETFGAFF. CDR3 nucleotide sequence: TGTGCCCGCCGGGACAGCGATGAGACGTTTGGAGCTTTCTTT. The variable domain in full, completed from reference TRBV2 and TRBJ1-1, reads EPEVTQTPSHQVTQMGQEVILRCVPISNHLYFYWYRQILGQKVEFLVSFYNNEISEKSEIFDDQFSVERPDGSNFTLKIRSTKLEDSAMYFCARRDSDETFGAFFGQGTRLTVV.

The V gene is TRBV7-2, the J gene TRBJ2-1; no clear D gene. This CDR3 spans 14 amino acids. V was clipped by 4 bases and J by 6 bases, with 13 bases between them. Per germline, CDR1 SGHTA and CDR2 FQGNSA. The CDR3 sequence is CASSSSLVANEQFF. In DNA form, the CDR3 reads TGTGCCAGCAGCTCCTCGTTAGTAGCCAATGAGCAGTTCTTC.

This clone was counted once. The J gene is TRBJ1-1, the V gene TRBV9, with 7 bases that match TRBD1. The J segment lost 5 bases and the V segment lost 4 bases, leaving 8 bases of the junction unmatched. The CDR3 contains 14 residues. Germline V gene sequence: CDR1 SGDLS, CDR2 YYNGEE. In DNA, the CDR3 is TGTGCCAGCAGCCCAAGACAGGGTGGGACTGAAGCTTTCTTT. Its translation: CASSPRQGGTEAFF. The whole variable domain, remainder taken from reference TRBV9 and TRBJ1-1, is DSGVTQTPKHLITATGQRVTLRCSPRSGDLSVYWYQQSLDQGLQFLIQYYNGEERAKGNILERFSAQQFPDLHSELNLSSLELGDSALYFCASSPRQGGTEAFFGQGTRLTVV.

This clone was seen a few times. This rearrangement joins TRBV6-5 to TRBJ1-4, with 8 nucleotides matching TRBD1. Looked up from germline, CDR1 is MNHEY and CDR2 is SVGAGI. This CDR3 region has 15 residues. The ends lost 6 bases at V and 6 bases at J; junction bases unmatched: 9. CDR3 amino acids: CASRLTAGGDEKLFF. CDR3 coding DNA: TGTGCCAGCAGATTAACCGCAGGGGGCGATGAAAAACTGTTTTTT.

This clone was picked up a small number of times. The rearrangement joins TRBV15 to TRBJ2-7; 7 bases are shared with TRBD1. J was trimmed by 2 bases and V by 9 bases; bases with no gene match: 16. This CDR3 has 16 amino acids. Germline V gene sequence: CDR1 LNHNV, CDR2 YYDKDF (reference sequence). CDR3 protein: CATNKWKTGCTYEQYF. The CDR3, as DNA: TGTGCCACTAATAAATGGAAGACAGGGTGCACCTACGAGCAGTACTTC.

This clone was found a few times. The rearrangement links TRBV5-4 to TRBJ2-3; the D gene is possibly TRBD1 (6 bases). This CDR3 is 12 amino acids long. Germline V gene lookup returns CDR1 SGHNT and CDR2 YYREEE (reference sequence). Trimming removed 0 bases from V and 8 bases from J, with 7 bases in between. CDR3 sequence (DNA): TGTGCCAGCAGCTTGGAAGGGGGTACGCAGTATTTT. This sequence encodes CASSLEGGTQYF.

The CDR3 DNA reads TGTGCCAGTAGTCCCGGGACTAGCGGGGGGAGGACCAAAAACATTCAGTACTTC. It encodes CASSPGTSGGRTKNIQYF. The V and J genes are TRBV19 and TRBJ2-4; 15 bases line up with TRBD2. Germline V gives CDR1 LNHDA, CDR2 SQIVND (reference sequence). The junction had 7 bases not matched to a gene; V was cut back by 5 bases and J by 2 bases. The CDR3 consists of 18 residues.